Following are 24 T cell receptor beta chains from one sample sequenced in a study of T-cell reconstitution after alpha-beta-depleted transplantation in children. During its preparation, the TCRbeta library received unique molecular identifiers. TCRdb re-analysed the PCR reads in MiXCR, keeping a single row per CDR3 protein. The sample includes some 600,000 distinct CDR3 sequences, 16% of them seen just once. Specimen: PBMCs from the stem cell graft donor, collected from the stem cell graft. Receptors were obtained from a human donor who donated a stem cell graft to a child with acute myeloid leukemia.

This clonotype was observed many times. The chain joins TRBV7-2 to TRBJ2-3, with 7 bases matching TRBD2. The CDR3 loop spans 15 amino acids. J lost 5 bases, V lost 5 bases, and 10 bases had no gene match. CDR1 is SGHTA and CDR2 is FQGNSA in the germline V gene. CDR3 loop: CASSRNGGMLDTQYF. The CDR3 DNA is TGTGCCAGCAGCCGCAACGGGGGGATGTTAGATACGCAGTATTTT.

This clonotype showed up many times. V gene TRBV20-1 combines with J gene TRBJ2-2; perhaps TRBD1 as D (6 bases). The CDR3 is 16 amino acids. V lost 2 bases, J lost 0 bases, and 13 bases lay in between. CDR1 and CDR2 from the germline V gene are DFQATT and SNEGSKA (reference sequence). The CDR3 bases are TGCAGTGCTAGAAGCCCAGGGGTTTCGAACACCGGGGAGCTGTTTTTT. This gives the protein CSARSPGVSNTGELFF.

This clonotype has at least ten counts. The chain combines TRBV12-3 or TRBV12-4 with TRBJ2-7; the D gene is possibly TRBD1 (5 bases). Trimming cost V 5 bases and J 3 bases, with 8 bases left between them. The CDR3 is made up of 12 amino acids. The CDR3 nucleotides read TGTGCCAGCAGTATAGACAGCTACGAGCAGTACTTC. Encoded protein: CASSIDSYEQYF.

This clonotype was seen more than once but under ten times. The chain links TRBV11-2 to TRBJ1-1; the D gene is possibly TRBD1 (5 bases). In germline, CDR1 is SGHAT, CDR2 FQNNGV. There are 14 residues in the CDR3. V was clipped by 0 bases and J by 7 bases, with 12 bases between them. The CDR3 region has the DNA TGTGCCAGCAGCTTAGATGGGGGGGTTCTTGAAGCTTTCTTT. Protein sequence: CASSLDGGVLEAFF.

This clonotype was counted many times. The chain is built from TRBV20-1 and TRBJ1-6; no reliable D call. Germline loops: CDR1 DFQATT, CDR2 SNEGSKA (reference sequence). Trimming shortened V by 2 bases and J by 11 bases, and 13 bases separated the two germline ends. The CDR3 covers 13 residues. The CDR3 DNA sequence: TGCAGTGCTAGAATTAACTCGAGGGCACCCCTCCACTTT. It is translated as CSARINSRAPLHF.

This clonotype was recorded a few times. The chain employs TRBV24-1 and TRBJ2-1; D may match TRBD1 or TRBD2 (5 bases each). Per germline, CDR1 KGHDR and CDR2 SFDVKD. CDR3 length: 14 amino acids. With 3 bases removed from V and 6 bases from J, the gap between germline ends came to 11 bases. Here the CDR3 DNA reads TGTGCCACCAGTGATCCCCGGGGACGCAATGAGCAGTTCTTC. Amino acid sequence: CATSDPRGRNEQFF.

This chain uses TRBV7-2 with TRBJ2-7; weak D call: TRBD1 (6 bases). The germline V gene has CDR1 SGHTA and CDR2 FQGNSA. V shed 6 bases and J shed 3 bases, with 24 bases lying between them. The CDR3 has 17 amino acids. This CDR3 is CASRRRPDPDSNYEQYF. Written as DNA, the CDR3 is TGTGCCAGCAGGAGACGCCCCGATCCGGACAGCAACTACGAGCAGTACTTC.

The chain employs TRBV20-1 and TRBJ1-6, with D tentatively TRBD1 (6 bases). Germline CDR1 reads DFQATT; CDR2 reads SNEGSKA (reference sequence). The CDR3 extends over 15 amino acids. Trimming removed 6 bases at V and 11 bases at J, with 23 bases between. The CDR3 is CSAEGGEGEVTPLHF. The DNA for the CDR3 is TGCAGTGCCGAGGGGGGGGAAGGGGAAGTGACACCCCTCCACTTT.

This clonotype was found many times. The chain joins TRBV29-1 to TRBJ2-5; D is possibly TRBD1 or TRBD2 (5 bases each). The ends were cut back, 6 bases at V and 4 bases at J, with 15 bases in the middle. Looked up from germline, CDR1 is SQVTM and CDR2 is ANQGSEA. The CDR3 is 13 residues long. CDR3: CSVPGVGVETQYF. In DNA, the CDR3 is TGCAGCGTCCCCGGGGTGGGGGTAGAGACCCAGTACTTC.

The genes are TRBV12-3 or TRBV12-4 and TRBJ2-2; 8 bases agree with TRBD2. This CDR3 contains 15 residues. V shed 6 bases and J 3 bases; nucleotides not matched to a gene: 6. The CDR3 protein is CASRISGAHTGELFF. In DNA, the CDR3 is TGTGCCAGCAGAATTAGCGGGGCCCACACCGGGGAGCTGTTTTTT.

As concerns this clonotype: A much more abundant neighbour one base away suggests this may be a read error. The genes are TRBV27 and TRBJ1-5; tentative D call: TRBD1 (5 bases). The CDR3 loop spans 16 amino acids. Germline CDR1 is MNHEY and CDR2 is SMNVEV (reference sequence). CDR3 nucleotides: TGTGCCAGCAGTTCGAGGGGATCCGGTAGCAGTCAGCCCCAGCATTTT. Translation: CASSSRGSGSSQPQHF.

This clonotype was detected a few times. The chain joins TRBV6-2 or TRBV6-3 to TRBJ2-2, with 8 positions matching TRBD2. The germline V gene has CDR1 MNHEY and CDR2 SVGEGT. The junction had 15 bases not matched to a gene; V was cut back by 3 bases and J by 3 bases. The CDR3 runs 19 residues. Here the CDR3 reads CASSYLIAGRYSDTGELFF. CDR3 in DNA: TGTGCCAGCAGTTATCTTATAGCGGGGAGGTATTCGGACACCGGGGAGCTGTTTTTT.

This clonotype was recorded at least ten times. The V and J genes are TRBV10-3 and TRBJ2-5, with 7 bases that match TRBD1. This CDR3 contains 15 residues. V lost 0 bases and J lost 6; bases outside the gene matches: 7. Germline V gives CDR1 ENHRY, CDR2 SYGVKD. The CDR3 loop is CAISESNRGMQTQYF. As DNA, the CDR3 is TGTGCCATCAGTGAGTCGAACAGGGGTATGCAGACCCAGTACTTC.

The chain uses TRBV18 and TRBJ1-1; D ambiguous. The CDR3 totals 14 residues. V was trimmed by 6 bases and J by 5 bases, leaving 16 bases between them. CDR1 and CDR2 from the germline V gene are KGHSH and LQKENI. The CDR3 reads CASSSFIGDTEAFF. CDR3 DNA: TGTGCCAGCTCTTCTTTTATCGGGGATACTGAAGCTTTCTTT.

The chain carries TRBV11-1 and TRBJ1-6; 9 nucleotides agree with TRBD1. The CDR3 totals 19 residues. CDR1 is SGHAT and CDR2 is FQDESV in the germline V gene (reference sequence). Germline trimming cut 1 base from V and 3 bases from J; bases unmatched to any gene: 10. CDR3 loop: CASSLGTGTGSFYNSPLHF. The CDR3 region has the DNA TGTGCCAGCAGCTTAGGTACCGGGACAGGGTCCTTCTATAATTCACCCCTCCACTTT.

This clonotype appeared a few times. The chain links TRBV21-1 to TRBJ2-7; the table assigns TRBD1, which was not confirmed against the DNA. TRBV21-1 is annotated as a pseudogene. This CDR3 has 14 residues. The CDR3: CASSMDRGLDEQYV. The CDR3 bases are TGTGCCAGCAGTATGGACAGGGGGCTTGACGAGCAGTACGTC.

V usage is TRBV7-2 and J usage is TRBJ2-3; weak D call: TRBD2 (6 bases). From germline, CDR1 is SGHTA and CDR2 FQGNSA. Trimming removed 10 bases at V and 4 bases at J, with 27 bases between. The CDR3 is made up of 17 amino acids. The CDR3 spells CAMSSGVLLASPDTQYF. CDR3 sequence (DNA): TGTGCCATGAGCTCGGGGGTCCTTCTAGCATCTCCAGATACGCAGTATTTT.

The chain joins TRBV5-1 to TRBJ1-1; possibly TRBD1 for D (6 bases). Germline lookup yields CDR1 SGHRS and CDR2 YFSETQ. The CDR3 has 16 residues. V lost 4 bases and J lost 1, with 17 bases in between. The CDR3 coding sequence is TGCGCCAGCAGCCTGTCCCGGGACACGGGGAACACTGAAGCTTTCTTT. It is translated as CASSLSRDTGNTEAFF.

This clonotype came up many times. The chain has TRBV6-6 and TRBJ2-5; the match to TRBD1 covers 7 bases. The V gene's germline CDR1 is MNHNY and CDR2 SVGAGI (reference sequence). This CDR3 spans 13 amino acids. The trim removed 7 bases at V and 2 bases at J, leaving 4 bases unmatched. CDR3 sequence (DNA): TGTGCCAGCAAGACAGGGCAACAAGAGACCCAGTACTTC. Amino acids: CASKTGQQETQYF.

This clonotype was observed once. The rearrangement joins TRBV7-2 to TRBJ1-5; 7 nucleotides line up with TRBD1. The J segment lost 6 bases and the V segment lost 5 bases, leaving 7 bases of the junction unmatched. The germline gives CDR1 SGHTA, CDR2 FQGNSA. The CDR3 totals 14 residues. The CDR3 bases are TGTGCCAGCAGCACAAAAACAGGGGCTCAGCCCCAGCATTTT. Its translation: CASSTKTGAQPQHF.

This clonotype occurred many times. The chain carries TRBV11-2 and TRBJ2-1; D gene unclear. This CDR3 has 11 residues. Germline CDR1 reads SGHAT; CDR2 reads FQNNGV. Trimming stripped 4 bases from V and 7 bases from J, with 5 bases between. CDR3 coding DNA: TGTGCCAGCAGCTCAAGGAATGAGCAGTTCTTC. Protein: CASSSRNEQFF.

The sample holds a few counts of this clonotype. The chain combines TRBV20-1 with TRBJ2-5; possibly TRBD1 for D (6 bases). The V gene's germline CDR1 is DFQATT and CDR2 SNEGSKA (reference sequence). Trimming took 5 bases from V and 3 from J, leaving 7 bases between them. There are 11 residues in the CDR3. The CDR3 nucleotides read TGCAGTGCTCACAGGGAAGAGACCCAGTACTTC. It translates to CSAHREETQYF.

The chain recombines TRBV20-1 with TRBJ1-2, with D hard to call. Looked up from germline, CDR1 is DFQATT and CDR2 is SNEGSKA (reference sequence). The CDR3 has 15 residues. V was trimmed by 5 bases and J by 8 bases, leaving 24 bases between them. The CDR3 coding sequence is TGCAGTGCTCCCCCAGGAGTGGGGTCCCTGTGGGGCTACACCTTC. Amino acids: CSAPPGVGSLWGYTF.

Only a few counts were recorded for this clonotype. This chain connects TRBV6-5 to TRBJ2-3, with unresolved D. Trimming took off 4 bases at V and 0 bases at J, with 11 bases between the two ends. The CDR3 is made up of 15 amino acids. Germline assignment: CDR1 MNHEY and CDR2 SVGAGI. DNA for the CDR3: TGTGCCAGCAGTTGGGCACCATCTAGCACAGATACGCAGTATTTT. Its translation: CASSWAPSSTDTQYF.